Sequencing of this T cell receptor (beta chain) was carried out in a study of memory CD4+ T cells and cytomegalovirus serostatus. Per the original methods: After removing out-of-frame reads, over 2 million distinct TCRbeta sequences remained. Profiled with immunoSEQ multiplex PCR; TCRdb holds only in-frame clones, not every one. The V and J calls and the clone size are those of that table, but D and trimming were determined from the DNA. The sample has tens of thousands of clones; around 80% are singletons. Points on this clone: What it recognizes is unknown.

Single viable CD3+CD4+CD8-CD45RO+ cells were sorted as the memory CD4+ T cells. Total CD4+ T cells were enriched by CD4 positive selection. V was trimmed by 1 base and J by 5 bases, leaving 6 bases between them. CDR3 length equals 12 residues. Germline V gives CDR1 SGHDT, CDR2 YYEEEE. Findings and caveats of the study: Each of some 67 CMV-associated TCRbeta sequences occurred in one to five individuals. The CMV-associated TCR signature appears largely within the CD4+ memory repertoire.

Input material: memory CD4+ T cells from blood. This clonotype was sampled from an adult in good health and CMV-seronegative. The chain recombines TRBV5-6 with TRBJ1-1, with unresolved D. The CDR3 DNA reads TGTGCCAGCAGCTTGCCCCGAACTGAAGCTTTCTTT. It is translated as CASSLPRTEAFF.